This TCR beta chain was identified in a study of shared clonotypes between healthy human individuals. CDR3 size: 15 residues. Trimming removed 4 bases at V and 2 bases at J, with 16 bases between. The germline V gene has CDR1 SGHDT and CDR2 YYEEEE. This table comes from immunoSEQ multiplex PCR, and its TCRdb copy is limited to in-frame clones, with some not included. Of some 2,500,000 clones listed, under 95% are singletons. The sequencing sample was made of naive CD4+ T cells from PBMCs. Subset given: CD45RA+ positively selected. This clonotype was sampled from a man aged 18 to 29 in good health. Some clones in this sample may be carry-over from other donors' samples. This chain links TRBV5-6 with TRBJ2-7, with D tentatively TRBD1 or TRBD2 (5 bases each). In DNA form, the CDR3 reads TGTGCCAGCAGCATGGGACCGAACGGGGCCTACGAGCAGTACTTC. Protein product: CASSMGPNGAYEQYF.